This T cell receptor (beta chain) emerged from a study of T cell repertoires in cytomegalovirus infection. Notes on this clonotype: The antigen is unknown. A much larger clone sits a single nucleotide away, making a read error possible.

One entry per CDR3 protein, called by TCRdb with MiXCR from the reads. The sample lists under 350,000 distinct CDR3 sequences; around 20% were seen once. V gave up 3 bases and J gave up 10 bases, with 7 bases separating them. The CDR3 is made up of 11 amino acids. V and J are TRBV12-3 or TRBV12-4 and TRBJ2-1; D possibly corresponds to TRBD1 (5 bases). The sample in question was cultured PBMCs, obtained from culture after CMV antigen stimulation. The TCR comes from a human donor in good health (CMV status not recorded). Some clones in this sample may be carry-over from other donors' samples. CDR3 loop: CASSFHREQFF. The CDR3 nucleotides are TGTGCCAGCAGTTTCCACAGGGAGCAGTTCTTC.